This TCR beta chain was documented in a study of Ad26.COV2.S vaccination and SARS-CoV-2 variants. Regarding the study as a whole: Vaccine recipients showed a spike-specific TCR breadth that was higher than in placebo recipients. Marked by substantial breadth, spike-specific CD8+ and CD4+ T cell responses were reportedly seen after vaccination.

In the case of this clone: Its antigen is not identified.

TCRdb keeps only in-frame clones here, not all; method: immunoSEQ multiplex PCR. The table includes around 170,000 clones, 87% detected once. The CDR3 consists of 16 residues. The V segment lost 5 bases and the J segment 4 bases; nucleotides outside the gene matches: 8. Germline-derived CDR1 and CDR2 are MNHEY and SMNVEV (reference sequence). The sample here was peripheral blood, taken after recovery from COVID-19. This sequence joins TRBV27 and TRBJ2-3; 11 nucleotides align to TRBD1. The TCR comes from a human donor who had recovered from COVID-19. In DNA, the CDR3 is TGTGCCAGCAGTATAACCGGGACAGGGGGGCCAGATACGCAGTATTTT. Its translation is CASSITGTGGPDTQYF.